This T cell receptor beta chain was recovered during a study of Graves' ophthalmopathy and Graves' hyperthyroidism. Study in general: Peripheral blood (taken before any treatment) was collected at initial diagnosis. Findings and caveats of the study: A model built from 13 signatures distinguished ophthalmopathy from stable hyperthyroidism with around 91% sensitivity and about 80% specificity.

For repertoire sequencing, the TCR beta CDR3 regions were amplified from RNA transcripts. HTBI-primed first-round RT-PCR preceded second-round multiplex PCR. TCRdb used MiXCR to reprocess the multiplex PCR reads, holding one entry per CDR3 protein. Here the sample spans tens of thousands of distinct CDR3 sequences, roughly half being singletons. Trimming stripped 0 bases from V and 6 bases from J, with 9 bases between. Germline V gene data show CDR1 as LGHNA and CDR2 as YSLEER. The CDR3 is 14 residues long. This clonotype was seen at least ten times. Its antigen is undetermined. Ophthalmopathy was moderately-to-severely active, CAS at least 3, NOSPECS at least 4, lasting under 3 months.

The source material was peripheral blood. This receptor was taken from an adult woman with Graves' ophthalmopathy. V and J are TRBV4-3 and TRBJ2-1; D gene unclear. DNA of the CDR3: TGCGCCAGCAGCCAAGATCCTAGTAGCAATGAGCAGTTCTTC. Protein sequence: CASSQDPSSNEQFF.